This T cell receptor beta chain was retrieved from a study of neurological immune-mediated disorders. Study-level points and caveats: The greatest TCR clonal expansion occurred in HTLV-1-associated myelopathy and the least in multiple sclerosis, which fell below healthy controls.

5'RACE with 10-nucleotide random UMIs produced the cDNA. Via MiXCR, TCRdb re-called the 5' RACE reads, giving one row per CDR3 protein. The sample carries fewer than 60,000 distinct CDR3 sequences, under 13% recorded once. Where libraries were unsorted, they were derived from 2 million PBMCs stored at -80 degrees C. Germline CDR1 is SEHNR and CDR2 is FQNEAQ (reference sequence). The CDR3 runs 19 residues. V lost 1 base to trimming and J lost 0 bases; unmatched junction nucleotides: 9. This clonotype was recorded at least ten times. As yet, its antigen is unknown. The clonotype originates from an older man with HTLV-1-associated myelopathy (HAM/TSP). The rearrangement joins TRBV7-9 to TRBJ2-6; 7 bases are a match to TRBD1. The sequenced sample was PBMCs. The chain's CDR3 is CASSLEWTGQHSGANVLTF. CDR3 bases: TGTGCCAGCAGCTTAGAATGGACAGGCCAACACTCTGGGGCCAACGTCCTGACTTTC.